A selection of T cell receptor beta chains follows, all from one sample in a study of Tregs in tolerant kidney transplant recipients. Sequencing used immunoSEQ multiplex PCR; TCRdb keeps in-frame clones, though not all of them. The sample includes about 77,000 clones, roughly 98% seen only once; the top ten take 0.55% to 0.6%. Sequencing was performed on CD4+ T cells from blood, taken before the transplant. The receptors were sampled from a human donor who received a combined kidney and bone marrow transplant. Both conserved end residues are part of each CDR3. A D gene is named only where the DNA matches it firmly.

v_call	d_call	j_call	cdr3_aa	cdr3_nt
TRBV5-4	NA	TRBJ2-7	CASSYGVAEQYF	TGTGCCAGCAGTTACGGGGTTGCCGAGCAGTACTTC
TRBV5-4	TRBD1	TRBJ1-2	CASRPGQGGGYGYTF	TGTGCCAGCAGACCGGGACAGGGTGGAGGCTATGGCTACACCTTC
TRBV29-1	TRBD2	TRBJ2-7	CSAKRGAAYEQYF	TGCAGCGCCAAGCGGGGGGCCGCCTACGAGCAGTACTTC
TRBV15	TRBD1	TRBJ2-6	CATSSSPGQGNSVLTF	TGTGCCACCAGCAGTAGCCCGGGACAGGGAAACTCCGTCCTGACTTTC
TRBV6-1	TRBD1	TRBJ1-2	CASRRGQAGGYTF	TGTGCCAGCAGGAGGGGACAGGCAGGCGGCTACACCTTC
TRBV7-2	NA	TRBJ2-3	CASSLGGQPTDTQYF	TGTGCCAGCAGCTTAGGCGGACAGCCCACAGATACGCAGTATTTT
TRBV5-8	TRBD1	TRBJ1-3	CASSRDRNSGNTIYF	TGTGCCAGCAGCCGGGACAGAAACTCTGGAAACACCATATATTTT
TRBV14	NA	TRBJ2-1	CASSQDRTNEQFF	TGTGCCAGCAGCCAAGATCGGACTAATGAGCAGTTCTTC
TRBV7-2	TRBD1	TRBJ1-6	CASSKQGGTSPLHF	TGTGCCAGCAGCAAACAGGGGGGTACTTCACCCCTCCACTTT
TRBV2	NA	TRBJ1-5	CASSDTGENQPQHF	TGTGCCAGCAGCGACACAGGAGAAAATCAGCCCCAGCATTTT
TRBV18	NA	TRBJ1-4	CASSSTATNEKLFF	TGTGCCAGCTCTTCGACAGCAACTAATGAAAAACTGTTTTTT
TRBV5-5	TRBD1	TRBJ2-7	CASSLGQGSSYEQYF	TGTGCCAGCAGCTTGGGACAGGGGAGCTCCTACGAGCAGTACTTC
TRBV10-3	NA	TRBJ1-1	CAISEQPISMNTEAFF	TGTGCCATCAGTGAACAGCCCATTTCCATGAACACTGAAGCTTTCTTT
TRBV4-1	TRBD1	TRBJ2-7	CASSQEPLGQGSSYEQYF	TGCGCCAGCAGCCAAGAACCGTTAGGACAGGGGAGCTCCTACGAGCAGTACTTC
TRBV28	TRBD1	TRBJ2-1	CASTTHRGLGSYNEQFF	TGTGCCAGCACAACCCATAGGGGGCTCGGCTCCTACAATGAGCAGTTCTTC